The subject of this entry is one TCR beta chain. This CDR3 has 14 residues. Germline CDR1 is SGHTA and CDR2 is FQGNSA. V gave up 5 bases and J gave up 2 bases, with 13 bases separating them. PCR employed 60 Vbeta and 13 Jbeta primers. TCRdb's table, derived via immunoSEQ multiplex PCR, lists solely in-frame clones and lacks some. Among 150,000 to 200,000 clones listed, over 70% were seen once. The data are from a study of cytomegalovirus exposure and HLA in healthy donors. The sequenced material came from PBMCs. V usage is TRBV7-2 and J usage is TRBJ2-7, with D perhaps matching TRBD1 (5 bases). The sequence came from a man in his thirties or forties in good health and CMV-seropositive. CDR3 region: CASSLLTGAYEQYF. The CDR3 DNA reads as TGTGCCAGCAGCCTTCTCACAGGCGCCTACGAGCAGTACTTC.